This T cell receptor beta chain was captured by sequencing in a study of blood T cell repertoires in COVID-19. The protocol was immunoSEQ multiplex PCR, while the TCRdb copy is restricted to in-frame clones and leaves out a portion. This sample yields around 320,000 clones, of which over 85% are seen a single time; 8.5% to 14% belongs to the top ten. This clone has just a few counts. The V gene lost 6 bases and the J gene lost 6 bases, with 11 bases spanning the gap. The CDR3 is 13 residues long. The germline V gene encodes CDR1 MNHNY and CDR2 SVGAGI (reference sequence). The gene calls are TRBV6-6 and TRBJ2-2; the D gene is possibly TRBD2 (5 bases). Sequencing used peripheral blood. This TCR was sampled from a woman aged 25 to 39 with COVID-19, enrolled during active disease. The CDR3 DNA is TGTGCCAGCAGGACTATGGGTTCCGGGGAGCTGTTTTTT. Encoded protein: CASRTMGSGELFF.